The 17 T cell receptor beta chains given below trace back to one sample, sequenced in a study of blood T cell repertoires in COVID-19. Produced via immunoSEQ multiplex PCR; TCRdb's table is partial and in-frame only. The table includes approximately 270,000 clones, approximately 90% detected once. Sequenced input: peripheral blood. The receptors here all came from a young man with acute or convalescent COVID-19.

The V gene is TRBV27, the J gene TRBJ1-1; D is possibly TRBD1 (6 bases). Germline loops: CDR1 MNHEY, CDR2 SMNVEV (reference sequence). The CDR3 is 15 residues long. With 2 bases removed from V and 6 bases from J, the gap between germline ends came to 16 bases. CDR3 DNA: TGTGCCAGCAGTTTAGAAACAGGGATATTATCTGAAGCTTTCTTT. This encodes CASSLETGILSEAFF.

CDR3 loop: CASSLRRDRYTDTQYF. CDR3 bases: TGTGCCAGCAGCTTACGCCGGGACAGGTACACAGATACGCAGTATTTT. J is TRBJ2-3 and V is TRBV13; 8 nucleotides align to TRBD1. Germline CDR1 and CDR2: PRHDT and FYEKMQ (reference sequence). CDR3 length: 16 residues. V lost 2 bases to trimming and J lost 2 bases; unmatched junction nucleotides: 6.

The rearrangement links TRBV10-3 to TRBJ1-1; 7 bases agree with TRBD1. CDR1 and CDR2 from the germline V gene are ENHRY and SYGVKD. CDR3 length equals 16 residues. V dropped 4 bases and J dropped 4; count of bases not matched to a gene: 12. CDR3 protein: CAISALQGSYGTEAFF. The DNA for the CDR3 is TGTGCCATCAGTGCCCTACAGGGGAGTTACGGCACTGAAGCTTTCTTT.

The rearrangement links TRBV3-1 (or the pseudogene TRBV3-2) to TRBJ2-1, with D unresolved. This CDR3 is built from 15 residues. The ends were cut back, 1 base at V and 3 bases at J, with 10 bases in the middle. Germline values: CDR1 LGHDT, CDR2 YNNKEL (reference sequence). In nucleotides, the CDR3 is TGTGCCAGCAGCCAAGCCAGACTCTTCTACAATGAGCAGTTCTTC. Its translation: CASSQARLFYNEQFF.

The chain couples TRBV4-1 to TRBJ2-1, with TRBD1 matching 7 bases. The CDR3 has 15 residues. The germline V gene has CDR1 MGHRA and CDR2 YSYEKL. The V segment lost 1 base and the J segment 4 bases; nucleotides outside the gene matches: 4. CDR3 nucleotide sequence: TGCGCCAGCAGCCAAGCAGGGGGTAGGTACAATGAGCAGTTCTTC. Translating gives CASSQAGGRYNEQFF.

The chain has TRBV28 and TRBJ2-7; possibly TRBD1 for D (6 bases). V was clipped by 5 bases and J by 1 base, with 15 bases between them. The CDR3 extends over 15 amino acids. Germline assignment: CDR1 MDHEN and CDR2 SYDVKM. The CDR3 DNA reads as TGTGCCAGCAGTCCGGAGAGGACAGCATCCTACGAGCAGTACTTC. This codes for CASSPERTASYEQYF.

This chain links TRBV5-1 with TRBJ2-5, with 11 bases identical to TRBD2. Trimming removed 4 bases from V and 5 bases from J; junction bases left unmatched: 10. CDR1 is SGHRS, CDR2 YFSETQ, per germline. The CDR3 is made up of 16 amino acids. CDR3 coding DNA: TGCGCCAGCAGCACACTAGCGGGGGTTCGTGGGGAGACCCAGTACTTC. Its translation is CASSTLAGVRGETQYF.

The V and J genes are TRBV5-1 and TRBJ2-1; 8 bases are shared with TRBD2. This CDR3 region has 16 residues. Germline trimming cut 4 bases from V and 3 bases from J; bases unmatched to any gene: 9. Germline V lookup: CDR1 SGHRS, CDR2 YFSETQ. The CDR3 sequence: CASSPPLAGGYNEQFF. The DNA of the CDR3 is TGCGCCAGCAGCCCCCCCCTGGCGGGGGGCTACAATGAGCAGTTCTTC.

This clone has a single count. The V and J genes are TRBV4-1 and TRBJ1-6; the D is unclear. V lost 0 bases, J lost 14 bases, and 14 bases lay in between. This CDR3 is built from 14 residues. From germline, CDR1 is MGHRA and CDR2 YSYEKL. The CDR3 bases are TGCGCCAGCAGCCAAGAGATGCCGGGGTTTTCCCTCCACTTT. Translation gives CASSQEMPGFSLHF.

This sequence joins TRBV6-5 and TRBJ2-7; no definite D call. This CDR3 contains 13 residues. Germline V gene data show CDR1 as MNHEY and CDR2 as SVGAGI. V lost 5 bases and J 1 base, leaving 9 bases between the germline ends. The CDR3 coding sequence is TGTGCCAGCAGTCGCCTCGGGTCCTACGAGCAGTACTTC. Its protein is CASSRLGSYEQYF.

J is TRBJ1-1 and V is TRBV30; TRBD1 matches 10 bases. From germline, CDR1 is GTSNPN and CDR2 SVGIG (reference sequence). V lost 5 bases to trimming and J lost 5 bases; unmatched junction nucleotides: 2. This CDR3 contains 12 residues. CDR3: CAWEGQGTEAFF. CDR3 DNA sequence: TGTGCCTGGGAGGGACAGGGGACTGAAGCTTTCTTT. The whole variable domain, filled in from reference TRBV30 and TRBJ1-1, reads SQTIHQWPATLVQPVGSPLSLECTVEGTSNPNLYWYRQAAGRGLQLLFYSVGIGQISSEVPQNLSASRPQDRQFILSSKKLLLSDSGFYLCAWEGQGTEAFFGQGTRLTVV.

The rearrangement uses TRBV28 and TRBJ2-2; 7 bases are a match to TRBD1. The V gene's germline CDR1 is MDHEN and CDR2 SYDVKM. The CDR3 loop spans 16 amino acids. V gave up 5 bases and J gave up 4 bases; unmatched junction bases: 10. CDR3 amino acids: CASSLYRGTGTGELFF. CDR3 in DNA: TGTGCCAGCAGTCTGTACAGGGGCACTGGCACCGGGGAGCTGTTTTTT.

The rearrangement links TRBV18 to TRBJ2-2, with 9 bases aligning to TRBD2. Trimming removed 2 bases from V and 7 bases from J; junction bases left unmatched: 8. The germline V gene has CDR1 KGHSH and CDR2 LQKENI. The CDR3 runs to 16 residues. The chain's CDR3 is CASSPSFSGRFGELFF. The CDR3 region has the DNA TGTGCCAGCTCACCATCCTTTAGCGGGAGATTCGGGGAGCTGTTTTTT.

V gene TRBV7-9 combines with J gene TRBJ2-3; no reliable D call. The CDR3 sequence is 12 residues long. The V end lost 5 bases, the J end lost 0 bases, and 3 bases lay between the germline ends. Germline loops: CDR1 SEHNR, CDR2 FQNEAQ (reference sequence). The CDR3, as DNA: TGTGCCAGCAGCCAAAGCACAGATACGCAGTATTTT. The encoded protein is CASSQSTDTQYF.

The chain links TRBV28 to TRBJ2-7; the match to TRBD1 covers 11 bases. This CDR3 has 16 residues. Germline V gene sequence: CDR1 MDHEN, CDR2 SYDVKM. J lost 2 bases, V lost 7 bases, and 10 bases had no gene match. The CDR3 nucleotides read TGTGCCAGCATCTCTGTAGGACAGGGGGCCCCCTACGAGCAGTACTTC. As protein: CASISVGQGAPYEQYF.

J is TRBJ1-1 and V is TRBV7-6; 9 bases are a match to TRBD1. The CDR3 length is 14 residues. The trim removed 7 bases at V and 4 bases at J, leaving 7 bases unmatched. Looked up from germline, CDR1 is SGHVS and CDR2 is FNYEAQ. As DNA, the CDR3 is TGTGCCAGCAACAGGGGGCCTCTGAGCACTGAAGCTTTCTTT. Translated, it gives CASNRGPLSTEAFF. The complete variable domain, with remaining parts taken from reference TRBV7-6 and TRBJ1-1, reads GAGVSQSPRYKVTKRGQDVALRCDPISGHVSLYWYRQALGQGPEFLTYFNYEAQQDKSGLPNDRFSAERPEGSISTLTIQRTEQRDSAMYRCASNRGPLSTEAFFGQGTRLTVV.

The CDR3 spells CASSFRGDRSSYNSPLHF. CDR3 coding DNA: TGTGCCAGTAGTTTTCGAGGGGACAGAAGCTCCTATAATTCACCCCTCCACTTT. The chain has TRBV19 and TRBJ1-6; 7 bases fit TRBD1. Trimming at V came to 5 bases and at J to 0 bases, leaving 10 bases not matched to a gene. The CDR3 totals 18 residues. Germline V CDR1 and CDR2: LNHDA, SQIVND (reference sequence).